This T cell receptor beta chain stems from a study of blood T cells in healthy people across ages. A second PCR of roughly 7 to 11 cycles used a sample-barcoded 5' primer and a J-beta primer mix. TCRdb fed the 5' RACE reads into MiXCR, producing one record per CDR3 protein. The table lists 1.8 million or so distinct CDR3 sequences, about two fifths of them singletons, with 20% to 25% in the top ten. Each donor gave ten milliliters of peripheral blood. Per germline, CDR1 LGHNA and CDR2 YNFKEQ. The CDR3 is made up of 15 amino acids. Trimming took off 2 bases at V and 4 bases at J, with 12 bases between the two ends.

The V gene is TRBV4-2, the J gene TRBJ2-1, with D perhaps TRBD1 (6 bases). Input material: blood. The source is a human donor in good health. CDR3: CASSQYRDNYNEQFF. The CDR3 DNA reads as TGTGCCAGCAGCCAATACCGGGACAATTACAATGAGCAGTTCTTC.